What follows describes a single T cell receptor (beta chain). At the DNA level, this CDR3 is encoded by other sequences in the same sample as well. Data came from immunoSEQ multiplex PCR; TCRdb stores just in-frame clones and leaves some out. The sample shows 27,000 or so clones, 88% of them seen only once. The data were taken from a study of T cell changes during pregnancy in multiple sclerosis. The sequence was collected from a female donor with multiple sclerosis, enrolled in a pregnancy study. Sequenced here: CD8+ T cells from peripheral blood mononuclear cells, sampled in the second trimester of pregnancy.

Here the CDR3 reads CASSYHGGSYEQYF. The DNA for the CDR3 is TGTGCCAGCAGTTACCACGGGGGCTCCTACGAGCAGTACTTC. The chain uses TRBV6-6 and TRBJ2-7; TRBD2 might be the D (6 bases). V shed 2 bases and J shed 0 bases, with 8 bases lying between them. This CDR3 region has 14 residues. Germline lookup yields CDR1 MNHNY and CDR2 SVGAGI (reference sequence).